Following are 27 T cell receptor beta chains from one sample sequenced in a study of control samples from healthy donors and cancer patients. Profiling relied on immunoSEQ multiplex PCR, and the TCRdb table lists in-frame clones only, not all of them. The table lists about 89,000 clones, about 89% of them singletons. Sequenced input: blood. The receptor set was obtained from a man aged 30-40 years in good health.

Of note for this clone: The junction does not match germline at one end; this may be a read error. The chain uses TRBV7-3 and TRBJ2-1; 15 bases agree with TRBD2. From germline, CDR1 is SGHTA and CDR2 FQGTGA. This CDR3 is built from 18 residues. The CDR3 loop is CASSLTGTSGGSGNEQFF. The CDR3 DNA is TGTGCCAGCAGCCTAACTGGGACTAGCGGGGGGTCTGGGAATGAGCAGTTCTTC.

The rearrangement uses TRBV30 and TRBJ1-4; the match to TRBD1 covers 7 bases. Trimming removed 4 bases from V and 0 bases from J; junction bases left unmatched: 5. Germline CDR1 GTSNPN, CDR2 SVGIG (reference sequence). The CDR3 extends over 15 amino acids. Written as DNA, the CDR3 is TGTGCCTGGAAACAGGGGACTGCAACTAATGAAAAACTGTTTTTT. Its protein is CAWKQGTATNEKLFF.

The chain carries TRBV19 and TRBJ2-3, with 8 bases matching TRBD2. Germline lookup yields CDR1 LNHDA and CDR2 SQIVND (reference sequence). The CDR3 totals 16 residues. The trim removed 6 bases at V and 3 bases at J, leaving 11 bases unmatched. CDR3 loop: CASRPLGSGGTDTQYF. In DNA form, the CDR3 reads TGTGCCAGTAGGCCCCTTGGAAGCGGGGGAACAGATACGCAGTATTTT. Filled out from reference TRBV19 and TRBJ2-3, the complete variable domain reads DGGITQSPKYLFRKEGQNVTLSCEQNLNHDAMYWYRQDPGQGLRLIYYSQIVNDFQKGDIAEGYSVSREKKESFPLTVTSAQKNPTAFYLCASRPLGSGGTDTQYFGPGTRLTVL.

The rearrangement uses TRBV19 and TRBJ2-3; 8 positions match TRBD1. The CDR3 has 16 residues. Germline CDR1 reads LNHDA; CDR2 reads SQIVND (reference sequence). V gave up 5 bases and J gave up 1 base; unmatched junction bases: 8. The CDR3 region is CASSPRTGKGTDTQYF. Here the CDR3 DNA reads TGTGCCAGTAGTCCAAGGACAGGGAAAGGCACAGATACGCAGTATTTT.

The chain combines TRBV11-1 with TRBJ2-3, with D possibly matching TRBD2 (6 bases). Trimming pared 5 bases from V and 0 bases from J, leaving 15 bases between. The CDR3 loop spans 16 amino acids. Germline assignment: CDR1 SGHAT and CDR2 FQDESV (reference sequence). The CDR3 here is CASSLRDSYSTDTQYF. For the CDR3, the DNA is TGTGCCAGCAGCCTTCGGGACTCCTATAGCACAGATACGCAGTATTTT.

V is TRBV7-9 and J is TRBJ2-3, with 8 positions matching TRBD2. The CDR3 spans 15 residues. From germline, CDR1 is SEHNR and CDR2 FQNEAQ (reference sequence). With V trimmed by 4 bases and J by 5 bases, 8 bases remained unmatched. The CDR3 spells CASSSHPSGGDTQYF. The CDR3 DNA reads TGTGCCAGCAGCTCTCACCCAAGCGGGGGAGATACGCAGTATTTT.

V and J are TRBV30 and TRBJ2-3; D ambiguous. The CDR3 runs to 16 residues. Between the trimmed V and J ends, which lost 6 bases and 0 bases, there was a span of 19 bases. Germline V CDR1 and CDR2: GTSNPN, SVGIG (reference sequence). CDR3 in DNA: TGTGCCTGTGCAGTTGGGTGGGCGATGAGCACAGATACGCAGTATTTT. Encoded protein: CACAVGWAMSTDTQYF.

This chain links TRBV29-1 with TRBJ1-4; D is unclear. Looked up from germline, CDR1 is SQVTM and CDR2 is ANQGSEA. CDR3 length equals 13 residues. V dropped 5 bases and J dropped 0 bases, with 7 bases sitting between them. CDR3 nucleotides: TGCAGCGTTAGGGCAGCAACTAATGAAAAACTGTTTTTT. It yields the protein CSVRAATNEKLFF.

This chain uses TRBV15 with TRBJ1-4; TRBD1 might be the D (6 bases). This CDR3 comprises 16 residues. Trimming removed 5 bases from V and 0 bases from J, with 13 bases in between. Germline values: CDR1 LNHNV, CDR2 YYDKDF (reference sequence). Here the CDR3 DNA reads TGTGCCACCAGCCCACGGACAGCTTCAACTAATGAAAAACTGTTTTTT. Amino acids: CATSPRTASTNEKLFF. Full variable domain (outside the CDR3, taken from reference TRBV15 and TRBJ1-4): DAMVIQNPRYQVTQFGKPVTLSCSQTLNHNVMYWYQQKSSQAPKLLFHYYDKDFNNEADTPDNFQSRRPNTSFCFLDIRSPGLGDTAMYLCATSPRTASTNEKLFFGSGTQLSVL.

The V gene is TRBV5-6, the J gene TRBJ1-2, with D possibly TRBD1 on 6 matching bases. Trimming cost V 6 bases and J 1 base, with 28 bases left between them. Germline V gene sequence: CDR1 SGHDT, CDR2 YYEEEE. This CDR3 spans 19 amino acids. In DNA form, the CDR3 reads TGTGCCAGCACTACTCGAAAGCCCAGGGGAGTCAACTTTAACTATGGCTACACCTTC. This encodes CASTTRKPRGVNFNYGYTF.

CDR3 in DNA: TGTGCCAGCAGTTACTCCCCTAGAAGAGAGACCCAGTACTTC. Protein product: CASSYSPRRETQYF. The genes are TRBV6-5 and TRBJ2-5; D remains ambiguous. Per germline, CDR1 MNHEY and CDR2 SVGAGI. The CDR3 has 14 amino acids. Trimming shortened V by 0 bases and J by 4 bases, and 9 bases separated the two germline ends.

This chain connects TRBV2 to TRBJ2-2; D not resolved. CDR3 length: 13 amino acids. Germline-derived CDR1 and CDR2 are SNHLY and FYNNEI. V was clipped by 4 bases and J by 3 bases, with 6 bases between them. The CDR3 loop is CASSVSYTGELFF. CDR3 nucleotides: TGTGCCAGCAGTGTGAGCTACACCGGGGAGCTGTTTTTT.

The CDR3: CASTQVSEAFF. The CDR3 region has the DNA TGTGCCAGCACCCAGGTTTCAGAAGCTTTCTTT. The chain couples TRBV2 to TRBJ1-1, with D unclear. CDR3 length equals 11 residues. CDR1 is SNHLY and CDR2 is FYNNEI in the germline V gene. The V end lost 7 bases, the J end lost 8 bases, and 11 bases lay between the germline ends.

This clone appeared a few times. This chain uses TRBV27 with TRBJ1-1; unclear D gene. The CDR3 totals 15 residues. CDR1 is MNHEY, CDR2 SMNVEV, per germline (reference sequence). Trimming took 2 bases from V and 1 from J, leaving 11 bases between them. The CDR3 sequence is CASSLARKGNTEAFF. The CDR3 nucleotides read TGTGCCAGCAGTTTAGCGAGGAAGGGGAACACTGAAGCTTTCTTT.

This clone was observed a handful of times. The chain couples TRBV7-9 to TRBJ1-2; D gene uncertain. The V gene lost 5 bases and the J gene lost 3 bases, with 13 bases spanning the gap. The CDR3 totals 14 residues. Germline V gene lookup returns CDR1 SEHNR and CDR2 FQNEAQ (reference sequence). The CDR3 loop reads CASSQMDGYYGYTF. Here the CDR3 DNA reads TGTGCCAGCAGCCAAATGGACGGGTACTATGGCTACACCTTC.

There are a few counts of this clone. V and J are TRBV24-1 and TRBJ2-3; D could derive from TRBD1 or TRBD2 (6 bases each). With 10 bases removed from V and 3 bases from J, the gap between germline ends came to 19 bases. Looked up from germline, CDR1 is KGHDR and CDR2 is SFDVKD. The CDR3 extends over 15 amino acids. This CDR3 is CATGGSGAGTDTQYF. The CDR3 bases are TGTGCCACTGGTGGGTCGGGGGCCGGTACAGATACGCAGTATTTT.

This clone was detected many times. The V and J genes are TRBV2 and TRBJ1-1; perhaps TRBD1 as D (5 bases). With 6 bases removed from V and 1 base from J, the gap between germline ends came to 12 bases. The germline gives CDR1 SNHLY, CDR2 FYNNEI. CDR3 length: 14 amino acids. CDR3 in DNA: TGTGCCAGCAGGCCAGGGTGGGGGAACACTGAAGCTTTCTTT. It translates to CASRPGWGNTEAFF.

There are a few counts of this clone. This chain connects TRBV18 to TRBJ2-7; either TRBD1 or TRBD2 may supply D (5 bases each). The CDR3 contains 16 residues. Between the trimmed V and J ends, which lost 6 bases and 2 bases, there was a span of 20 bases. Germline assignment: CDR1 KGHSH and CDR2 LQKENI. CDR3 bases: TGTGCCAGCTCGGCGAGGGGTTTTCGCCCTACCTACGAGCAGTACTTC. Translation gives CASSARGFRPTYEQYF.

The rearrangement links TRBV13 to TRBJ1-2; D gene ambiguous. The CDR3 consists of 15 residues. Germline CDR1 PRHDT, CDR2 FYEKMQ (reference sequence). V lost 1 base and J 5 bases, leaving 14 bases between the germline ends. The CDR3 region is CASSLDPRTSYGYTF. In DNA form, the CDR3 reads TGTGCCAGCAGCTTAGATCCAAGAACTTCTTATGGCTACACCTTC.

The chain carries TRBV24-1 and TRBJ1-2; D uncertain. The CDR3 totals 18 residues. Trimming took off 2 bases at V and 2 bases at J, with 20 bases between the two ends. Germline assignment: CDR1 KGHDR and CDR2 SFDVKD. CDR3 sequence reads: CATSDSEGGYGLNYGYTF. In DNA form, the CDR3 reads TGTGCCACCAGTGATTCTGAAGGTGGTTACGGATTGAACTATGGCTACACCTTC.

The table lists this clone with a count of one. The chain links TRBV4-2 to TRBJ2-5; no definite D call. Deletions cut 1 base from V and 2 bases from J, with 14 bases between. This CDR3 spans 16 amino acids. Germline assignment: CDR1 LGHNA and CDR2 YNFKEQ. For the CDR3, the DNA is TGTGCCAGCAGCCAAGCTACTAACTTGGGACAAGAGACCCAGTACTTC. It yields the protein CASSQATNLGQETQYF.

The rearrangement links TRBV10-3 to TRBJ2-7; TRBD2 might be the D (5 bases). V was clipped by 4 bases and J by 2 bases, with 12 bases between them. Germline V gives CDR1 ENHRY, CDR2 SYGVKD. The CDR3 runs 14 residues. The CDR3 bases are TGTGCCATCAGTGTGAGGGAAGGTCCCTACGAGCAGTACTTC. Translating it yields CAISVREGPYEQYF.

The J gene is TRBJ2-1, the V gene TRBV6-6; 7 nucleotides match TRBD1. This CDR3 spans 13 amino acids. CDR1 is MNHNY and CDR2 is SVGAGI in the germline V gene (reference sequence). V dropped 0 bases and J dropped 9; count of bases not matched to a gene: 2. Here the CDR3 reads CASSYSRGPEQFF. The CDR3 bases are TGTGCCAGCAGTTACTCGAGGGGGCCTGAGCAGTTCTTC.

V usage is TRBV7-2 and J usage is TRBJ1-5; D call uncertain. The germline V and J ends were trimmed by 8 bases and 3 bases, with 11 bases remaining between them. Per the germline V gene, CDR1 is SGHTA and CDR2 is FQGNSA. This CDR3 contains 13 residues. Here the CDR3 reads CASARDYNQPQHF. The DNA of the CDR3 is TGTGCCAGCGCTCGGGATTACAATCAGCCCCAGCATTTT.

A word on this clone: Other DNA sequences in this specimen translate into the identical CDR3. V usage is TRBV7-8 and J usage is TRBJ1-2; 8 bases are a match to TRBD1. Germline CDR1 reads SGHVS; CDR2 reads FQNEAQ. The CDR3 sequence is 14 residues long. Trimming cost V 1 base and J 5 bases; bases outside gene matches: 3. This CDR3 reads CASSLGGQGYGYTF. CDR3 sequence (DNA): TGTGCCAGCAGCTTAGGAGGACAGGGATATGGCTACACCTTC.

The chain employs TRBV10-3 and TRBJ1-1; TRBD1 matches 9 bases. The CDR3 runs 14 residues. Germline CDR1 is ENHRY and CDR2 is SYGVKD. Losses at the gene ends were 2 bases for V and 6 bases for J; bases not matched to a gene: 4. CDR3 in DNA: TGTGCCATCAGTGAGGGACAGGGGTGGTCTGAAGCTTTCTTT. Translated: CAISEGQGWSEAFF.

The chain combines TRBV5-4 with TRBJ1-2; tentatively, D is TRBD1 (6 bases). Trimming shortened V by 4 bases and J by 2 bases, and 9 bases separated the two germline ends. The germline CDR1 and CDR2 sequences are SGHNT and YYREEE (reference sequence). The CDR3 extends over 13 amino acids. The CDR3: CASSTDRNYGYTF. The CDR3 DNA is TGTGCCAGCAGCACGGACAGAAACTATGGCTACACCTTC.